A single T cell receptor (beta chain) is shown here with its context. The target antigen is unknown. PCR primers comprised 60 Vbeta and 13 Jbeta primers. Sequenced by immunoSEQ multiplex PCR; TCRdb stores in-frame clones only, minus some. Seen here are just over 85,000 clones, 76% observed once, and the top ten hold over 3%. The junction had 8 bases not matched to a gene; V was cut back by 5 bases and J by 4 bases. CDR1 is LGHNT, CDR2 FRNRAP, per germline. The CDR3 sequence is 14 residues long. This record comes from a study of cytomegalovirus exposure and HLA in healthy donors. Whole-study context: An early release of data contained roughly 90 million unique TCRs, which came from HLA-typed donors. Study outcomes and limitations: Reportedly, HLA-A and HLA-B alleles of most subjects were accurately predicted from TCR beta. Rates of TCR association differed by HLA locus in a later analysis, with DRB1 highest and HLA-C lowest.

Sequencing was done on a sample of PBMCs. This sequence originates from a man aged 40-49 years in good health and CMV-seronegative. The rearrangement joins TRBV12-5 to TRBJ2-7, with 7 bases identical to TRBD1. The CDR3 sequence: CASGLDRVWYEQYF. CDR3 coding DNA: TGTGCTAGTGGTCTCGACAGGGTGTGGTACGAGCAGTACTTC. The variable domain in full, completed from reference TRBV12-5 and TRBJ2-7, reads DARVTQTPRHKVTEMGQEVTMRCQPILGHNTVFWYRQTMMQGLELLAYFRNRAPLDDSGMPKDRFSAEMPDATLATLKIQPSEPRDSAVYFCASGLDRVWYEQYFGPGTRLTVT.